Shown below are 26 T cell receptor beta chains from a single sample sequenced in a study of PD-1 blockade in classical Hodgkin lymphoma (TCRdb year 2020). The time point label, as the study defines it: cycle 2 day 1 (C2D1) of nivolumab. Every trial patient had relapsed after autologous stem cell transplantation, and cohorts A, B and C differed in prior brentuximab vedotin exposure. Libraries were constructed by the immunoSEQ multiplex PCR assay. TCRdb carries this immuneACCESS record with in-frame sequences only. Its versions omit some clonotypes, under half of them owing to an unresolved V gene in the studies checked, with the rest unexplained. The sample table shows roughly 38,000 clones, and around 83% are seen once. The ten largest clonotypes hold about 5.9% of the sample. The sample was peripheral blood mononuclear cells (PBMCs), taken before the second cycle of nivolumab. These receptors all come from a human donor with classical Hodgkin lymphoma.

V gene TRBV11-2 combines with J gene TRBJ2-5; 9 bases match TRBD1. From germline, CDR1 is SGHAT and CDR2 FQNNGV. This CDR3 has 15 amino acids. V lost 6 bases to trimming and J lost 4 bases; unmatched junction nucleotides: 9. This CDR3 is CASRSTGGRGETQYF. CDR3 DNA: TGTGCCAGCAGATCTACAGGGGGCAGGGGAGAGACCCAGTACTTC.

The chain links TRBV27 to TRBJ2-7; maybe TRBD2 (6 bases). V lost 5 bases, J lost 2 bases, and 13 bases lay in between. The length of the CDR3 is 14 residues. Germline V gives CDR1 MNHEY, CDR2 SMNVEV (reference sequence). The CDR3 reads CASSPSAGTYEQYF. CDR3 nucleotides: TGTGCCAGCAGTCCCTCGGCGGGGACCTACGAGCAGTACTTC.

The V call is TRBV14, the J call TRBJ2-3, with D tentatively TRBD2 (6 bases). Deletions cut 0 bases from V and 0 bases from J, with 13 bases between. Germline assignment: CDR1 SGHDN and CDR2 FVKESK. The CDR3 contains 17 residues. The CDR3 region has the DNA TGTGCCAGCAGCCAAGATTGGGTAGCGGAGAGCACAGATACGCAGTATTTT. Translating it yields CASSQDWVAESTDTQYF.

V usage is TRBV7-9 and J usage is TRBJ2-7; 9 bases align to TRBD2. The CDR3 totals 14 residues. J was trimmed by 4 bases and V by 3 bases; bases with no gene match: 4. Germline V gene lookup returns CDR1 SEHNR and CDR2 FQNEAQ (reference sequence). The CDR3, as DNA: TGTGCCAGCAGCTTTAGCGGGAGTCTGTACGAGCAGTACTTC. This codes for CASSFSGSLYEQYF. Together with reference TRBV7-9 and TRBJ2-7, the CDR3 gives the full variable domain: DTGVSQNPRHKITKRGQNVTFRCDPISEHNRLYWYRQTLGQGPEFLTYFQNEAQLEKSRLLSDRFSAERPKGSFSTLEIQRTEQGDSAMYLCASSFSGSLYEQYFGPGTRLTVT.

The chain links TRBV18 to TRBJ2-3; TRBD2 agrees at 7 bases. The germline gives CDR1 KGHSH, CDR2 LQKENI. After removal of 6 bases from V and 2 bases from J, the junction contained 8 bases not matched to a gene. The CDR3 sequence is 15 residues long. CDR3 in DNA: TGTGCCAGCTCTCGAGCGGGGACTTACACAGATACGCAGTATTTT. Translated, it gives CASSRAGTYTDTQYF.

The V call is TRBV2, the J call TRBJ2-7, with TRBD2 matching over 9 bases. V gave up 10 bases and J gave up 3 bases; unmatched junction bases: 4. CDR3 size: 12 residues. Germline V lookup: CDR1 SNHLY, CDR2 FYNNEI. The CDR3 sequence: CATGTSYYEQYF. For the CDR3, the DNA is TGTGCCACCGGGACTAGCTACTACGAGCAGTACTTC.

J is TRBJ2-5 and V is TRBV19, with D possibly being TRBD1 (7 bases). The CDR3 sequence is 15 residues long. Trimming removed 5 bases at V and 4 bases at J, with 17 bases between. CDR1 and CDR2 (germline): LNHDA, SQIVND (reference sequence). CDR3 protein: CASSPPGQGGETQYF. The CDR3 region has the DNA TGTGCCAGTAGTCCGCCTGGGCAGGGGGGAGAGACCCAGTACTTC.

This chain joins TRBV5-1 and TRBJ1-2; 9 bases fit TRBD1. The V gene's germline CDR1 is SGHRS and CDR2 YFSETQ. This CDR3 spans 14 amino acids. V was clipped by 4 bases and J by 6 bases; unmatched bases: 7. The CDR3 loop reads CASSTWTGDHGYTF. DNA for the CDR3: TGCGCCAGCAGCACATGGACAGGGGACCATGGCTACACCTTC.

This chain connects TRBV12-2 to TRBJ2-7; the D call TRBD1 from the table was never checked on the DNA. TRBV12-2 is listed as a pseudogene. The CDR3 contains 11 residues. The CDR3 nucleotides are TGTGCAAGTCGTCATGCAGGGGGTCTGTACTTC. This gives the protein CASRHAGGLYF.

The V and J genes are TRBV2 and TRBJ2-5, with TRBD1 matching 7 bases. The J call may be wrong; the DNA end is better matched by TRBJ2-7. This CDR3 is 15 amino acids long. CDR1 SNHLY and CDR2 FYNNEI come from the germline V gene. CDR3: CASRGYNRGSYEQYF. CDR3 nucleotides: TGTGCCAGCAGGGGATACAACAGGGGATCCTACGAGCAGTACTTC.

This chain links TRBV12-1 with TRBJ2-7; TRBD2, the D gene given by the table, was not confirmed from the DNA. TRBV12-1 counts as a pseudogene. The CDR3 contains 14 residues. CDR3 protein: CAIRGASGSYEQYF. CDR3 DNA sequence: TGTGCCATCAGGGGAGCTAGCGGATCCTACGAGCAGTACTTC.

This chain connects TRBV5-1 to TRBJ1-4; D unresolved. V was trimmed by 0 bases and J by 8 bases, leaving 8 bases between them. The length of the CDR3 is 13 residues. Per germline, CDR1 SGHRS and CDR2 YFSETQ. CDR3 loop: CASSLEVGEKLFF. The CDR3 DNA sequence: TGCGCCAGCAGCTTGGAGGTTGGCGAAAAACTGTTTTTT.

Turning to this clone: At one of its ends the junction is not consistent with the germline gene, which may arise from a read error. The rearrangement joins TRBV7-7 to TRBJ2-5; tentative D call: TRBD1 (6 bases). Per germline, CDR1 SSHAT and CDR2 FNYEAQ (reference sequence). The CDR3 length is 14 residues. This CDR3 reads CASSLEFGRGTQYF. As DNA, the CDR3 is TGTGCTAGCAGCTTAGAATTCGGCAGGGGAACCCAGTACTTC.

The rearrangement uses TRBV15 and TRBJ2-2; no reliable D call. The V gene's germline CDR1 is LNHNV and CDR2 YYDKDF (reference sequence). This CDR3 region has 16 residues. V gave up 0 bases and J gave up 2 bases, with 10 bases separating them. CDR3 sequence reads: CATSRDRGPNTGELFF. Written as DNA, the CDR3 is TGTGCCACCAGCAGAGATCGAGGACCTAACACCGGGGAGCTGTTTTTT.

This chain uses TRBV6-5 with TRBJ2-7; 8 positions match TRBD2. Unmatched junction bases numbered 6, after V lost 5 bases and J lost 0 bases. This CDR3 region has 15 residues. Germline lookup yields CDR1 MNHEY and CDR2 SVGAGI. CDR3 region: CASSPYSGVSYEQYF. CDR3 coding DNA: TGTGCCAGCAGTCCCTATAGCGGGGTCTCCTACGAGCAGTACTTC.

V and J are TRBV5-1 and TRBJ2-7, with 9 bases fitting TRBD1. The CDR3 is 15 residues long. Germline V gene sequence: CDR1 SGHRS, CDR2 YFSETQ. V dropped 1 base and J dropped 5; count of bases not matched to a gene: 7. CDR3 coding DNA: TGCGCCAGCAGCTTGTGGGGGACAGGGTTAGACGAGCAGTACTTC. Protein: CASSLWGTGLDEQYF.

The chain recombines TRBV5-4 with TRBJ2-1; D is perhaps TRBD1 (6 bases). CDR3 length equals 16 residues. The germline CDR1 and CDR2 sequences are SGHNT and YYREEE (reference sequence). V gave up 4 bases and J gave up 6 bases, with 20 bases separating them. The chain's CDR3 is CASSRISGTTINEQFF. The CDR3 DNA reads TGTGCCAGCAGCCGCATATCCGGGACAACTATCAATGAGCAGTTCTTC.

The genes are TRBV27 and TRBJ1-5; perhaps TRBD1 as D (5 bases). Trimming took off 3 bases at V and 3 bases at J, with 9 bases between the two ends. This CDR3 has 14 residues. Germline V lookup: CDR1 MNHEY, CDR2 SMNVEV (reference sequence). CDR3 sequence reads: CASSFQGVNQPQHF. The CDR3 coding sequence is TGTGCCAGCAGTTTTCAAGGGGTCAATCAGCCCCAGCATTTT.

This rearrangement joins TRBV10-3 to TRBJ1-1; 9 bases match TRBD1. V was clipped by 0 bases and J by 8 bases; unmatched bases: 1. The CDR3 spans 13 residues. Germline values: CDR1 ENHRY, CDR2 SYGVKD. The CDR3 loop reads CAISESGQGEAFF. DNA of the CDR3: TGTGCCATCAGTGAGTCAGGACAGGGGGAAGCTTTCTTT.

The chain carries TRBV9 and TRBJ2-3, with 13 bases lining up with TRBD2. CDR1 and CDR2 from the germline V gene are SGDLS and YYNGEE. The CDR3 has 16 amino acids. V trimming: 3 bases; J trimming: 4 bases; junction bases outside the gene matches: 5. Here the CDR3 reads CASSATSGRPPDTQYF. CDR3 coding DNA: TGTGCCAGCAGCGCGACTAGCGGGAGGCCTCCAGATACGCAGTATTTT.

The chain carries TRBV6-5 and TRBJ2-5; 8 bases are shared with TRBD2. The CDR3 totals 14 residues. Germline V gene data show CDR1 as MNHEY and CDR2 as SVGAGI. Unmatched junction bases numbered 7, after V lost 6 bases and J lost 4 bases. CDR3 in DNA: TGTGCCAGCAGAACAAAGCGGGAGTCAGAGACCCAGTACTTC. It codes for CASRTKRESETQYF.

The chain is built from TRBV11-2 and TRBJ2-7, with 7 bases aligning to TRBD1. Germline values: CDR1 SGHAT, CDR2 FQNNGV. The CDR3 spans 16 residues. V was pared by 1 base and J by 4 bases, with 10 bases of the junction left unmatched. The DNA for the CDR3 is TGTGCCAGCAGCTTAGGTCTCCGGGACAGAGGGTACGAGCAGTACTTC. It encodes CASSLGLRDRGYEQYF.

The chain has TRBV28 and TRBJ1-5; 9 nucleotides agree with TRBD1. V trimming: 6 bases; J trimming: 3 bases; junction bases outside the gene matches: 9. This CDR3 region has 16 residues. Per the germline V gene, CDR1 is MDHEN and CDR2 is SYDVKM. The CDR3 DNA reads TGTGCCAGCAGAGGACAGGGGAATGGGGACAATCAGCCCCAGCATTTT. This sequence encodes CASRGQGNGDNQPQHF. Full variable domain (rest looked up from reference TRBV28 and TRBJ1-5): DVKVTQSSRYLVKRTGEKVFLECVQDMDHENMFWYRQDPGLGLRLIYFSYDVKMKEKGDIPEGYSVSREKKERFSLILESASTNQTSMYLCASRGQGNGDNQPQHFGDGTRLSIL.

The rearrangement links TRBV9 to TRBJ2-1; 14 nucleotides line up with TRBD2. The CDR3 length is 19 residues. Germline CDR1 is SGDLS and CDR2 is YYNGEE. The V segment lost 2 bases and the J segment 0 bases; nucleotides outside the gene matches: 7. Here the CDR3 reads CASSVGLAGAYSSYNEQFF. CDR3 nucleotide sequence: TGTGCCAGCAGCGTGGGACTAGCGGGGGCTTATAGCTCCTACAATGAGCAGTTCTTC.

The rearrangement joins TRBV9 to TRBJ1-6; D is unclear. Trimming removed 0 bases at V and 4 bases at J, with 5 bases between. This CDR3 has 14 amino acids. CDR1 is SGDLS, CDR2 YYNGEE, per germline. CDR3 sequence: CASSVANYNSPLHF. The CDR3 coding sequence is TGTGCCAGCAGCGTAGCGAATTATAATTCACCCCTCCACTTT.

This sequence joins TRBV13 and TRBJ2-7, with D perhaps matching TRBD2 (6 bases). The V and J ends lost 5 bases and 6 bases respectively, with 23 bases between them. Germline V gene lookup returns CDR1 PRHDT and CDR2 FYEKMQ (reference sequence). The CDR3 covers 16 residues. The CDR3 loop reads CASSPDLGLKVGEQYF. The DNA for the CDR3 is TGTGCCAGCAGCCCCGACCTGGGACTCAAGGTGGGCGAGCAGTACTTC.